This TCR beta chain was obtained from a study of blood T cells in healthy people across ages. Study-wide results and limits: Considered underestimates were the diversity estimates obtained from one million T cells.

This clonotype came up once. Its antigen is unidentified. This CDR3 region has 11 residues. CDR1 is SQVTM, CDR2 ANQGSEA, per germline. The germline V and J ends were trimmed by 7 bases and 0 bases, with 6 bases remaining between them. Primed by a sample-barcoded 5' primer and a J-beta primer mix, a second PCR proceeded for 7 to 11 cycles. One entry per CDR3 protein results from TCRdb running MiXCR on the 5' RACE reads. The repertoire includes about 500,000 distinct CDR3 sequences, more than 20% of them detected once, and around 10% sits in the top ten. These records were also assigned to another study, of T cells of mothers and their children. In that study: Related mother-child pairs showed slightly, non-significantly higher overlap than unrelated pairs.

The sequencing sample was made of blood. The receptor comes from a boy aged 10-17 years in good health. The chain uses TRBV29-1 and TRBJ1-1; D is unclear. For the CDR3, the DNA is TGCAGCGCTCCGGTGAACACTGAAGCTTTCTTT. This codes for CSAPVNTEAFF.